The clone carrying this T cell receptor beta chain was recorded only once. The sample originates from a study of control samples from healthy donors and cancer patients. This table comes from immunoSEQ multiplex PCR, and its TCRdb copy is limited to in-frame clones, with some not included. The sample lists approximately 60,000 clones, approximately 85% occurring once. The specimen was blood. The TCR sequence derives from a man aged 35-49 years in good health.

CDR3 DNA sequence: TGCGCCAGCAGCCAAGATTACGGTAGCGGCTACGAGCAGTACTTC. Its protein product is CASSQDYGSGYEQYF. V and J are TRBV4-3 and TRBJ2-7; D possibly corresponds to TRBD2 (6 bases). CDR3 length: 15 residues. Trimming cost V 0 bases and J 3 bases, with 12 bases left between them. Germline V gene lookup returns CDR1 LGHNA and CDR2 YSLEER.